This is a list of T cell receptor beta chains from one sample in a study of T cells in Graves' hyperthyroidism and ophthalmopathy. A single record per CDR3 protein comes from TCRdb applying MiXCR to the multiplex PCR reads. The data show some 600,000 distinct CDR3 sequences, approximately 15% seen once. The sequenced sample consisted of blood. The receptors shown here come from a woman in her twenties or thirties with Graves' hyperthyroidism that later progressed to Graves' ophthalmopathy. Each CDR3 is given with its conserved first and last residue. Clone size is given for some rows only: seen once, a few or many times, or a class if the clone is expanded.

v_gene | abundance | CDR3aa
TRBV5-1 | many | CASSLENLGTGGTEAFF
TRBV24-1 | many | CATSDTLSYEQYF
TRBV27 | many | CASIYNRFQYF
TRBV12-3/TRBV12-4 | many | CASSLSGGPQPQHF
TRBV7-9 | NA | CASSFGQVDYEQYF
TRBV20-1 | few | CSRELTRLSSYNEQFF
TRBV5-6 | many | CASSRGTALYEQYF
TRBV7-2 | many | CASRRTGTSSGELFF
TRBV7-2 | many | CASSPGTGSGYTF
TRBV5-1 | NA | CASSLAPGLATSTDTQYF
TRBV9 | few | CASSVSGGSLNTDTQYF
TRBV6-5 | many | CASSYRASGSTTYEQYF
TRBV6-1 | many | CASSPEQAYEQYF
TRBV6-1 | many | CASSPPQAITTEAFF
TRBV15 | NA | CATSRDMVETQYF
TRBV6-5 | many | CASSYSLQVDTEAFF
TRBV12-3/TRBV12-4 | many | CASSATPFSGRSGELFF
TRBV4-3 | few | CASSVTSGTSGEQYF
TRBV10-3 | NA | CAISEFGEGNQPQHF
TRBV12-3/TRBV12-4 | many | CASSRDRGNEKLFF
TRBV6-1 | NA | CASGEEARETQYF
TRBV28 | NA | CASRDVQGVGDTQYF
TRBV2 | NA | CASTSEGVWNF
TRBV5-4 | NA | CASSPGLAGVSVSDTRYF
TRBV12-3/TRBV12-4 | many | CASSLEVYGYTF
TRBV6-5 | few | CASSYPEGGARGYTF
TRBV20-1 | many | CSAEHPAGGTEAFF
TRBV2 | many | CASSEDRGVEAFF
TRBV6-2/TRBV6-3 | many | CATKRLAGVGYEQYF
TRBV5-6 | few | CASNLDSLNTEAFF
TRBV24-1 | few | CATSDPDRGSPQHF
TRBV11-2 | many | CASSLTGGASTDTQYF
TRBV4-1 | NA | CASSQDWGRNSPLHF
TRBV27 | many | CASSQAGVGGNTIYF
TRBV20-1 | many | CSAPLAGATDTQYF
TRBV6-1 | NA | CAGGSGNTIYF
TRBV30 | NA | CAWSARTSLPYEQYF
TRBV20-1 | few | CSAEDRGASTDTQYF
TRBV7-2 | few | CASISGPGGETQYF
TRBV20-1 | NA | CSAPLGMREQYF
TRBV5-1 | few | CASHQGEYGYTF
TRBV2 | many | CAGQGPNQETQYF
TRBV11-3 | NA | CASSLEGGGADEQYF
TRBV6-1 | few | CASSSPPLGGAYNEQFF
TRBV20-1 | many | CSARVQPGTGLSGANVLTF
TRBV6-1 | many | CASSFRGDYGYTF
TRBV20-1 | many | CSAPNPHRTHYDAFF
TRBV27 | many | CASSSHEVANEKLFF